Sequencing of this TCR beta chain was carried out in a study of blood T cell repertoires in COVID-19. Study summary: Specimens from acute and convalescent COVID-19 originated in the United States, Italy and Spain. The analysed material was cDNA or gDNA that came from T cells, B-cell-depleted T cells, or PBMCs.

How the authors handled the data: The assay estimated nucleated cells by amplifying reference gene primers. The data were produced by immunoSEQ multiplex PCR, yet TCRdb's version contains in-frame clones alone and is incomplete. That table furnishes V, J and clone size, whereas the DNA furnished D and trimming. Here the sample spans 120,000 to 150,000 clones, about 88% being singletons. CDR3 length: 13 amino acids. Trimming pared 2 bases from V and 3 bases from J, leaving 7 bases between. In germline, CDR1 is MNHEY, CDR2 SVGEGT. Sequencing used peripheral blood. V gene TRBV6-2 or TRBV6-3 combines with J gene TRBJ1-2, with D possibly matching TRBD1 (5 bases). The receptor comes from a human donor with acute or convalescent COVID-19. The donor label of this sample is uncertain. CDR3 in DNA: TGTGCCAGCAGTTACGCAGGGCACTATGGCTACACCTTC. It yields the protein CASSYAGHYGYTF.